This T cell receptor (beta chain) emerged from a study of blood T cell repertoires in COVID-19. About the research overall: Spain, Italy and the United States supplied samples that represented acute and convalescent COVID-19.

This CDR3 comprises 12 residues. Germline CDR1 and CDR2: WSHSY and SAAADI. V dropped 5 bases and J dropped 8 bases, with 12 bases sitting between them. Patients at the Seattle site were enrolled during active infection and followed longitudinally. The repertoire was sequenced with immunoSEQ multiplex PCR; TCRdb's copy has only in-frame clones and lacks some. The table includes 150,000 to 170,000 clones, about 85% detected once. The specimen was peripheral blood. The chain links TRBV10-2 to TRBJ1-2, with D hard to call. The source is a man aged 60 to 75 with COVID-19, enrolled during active disease. The CDR3 DNA sequence: TGCGCCAGCAGTCTAATGGGGAGCGGCTACACCTTC. It translates to CASSLMGSGYTF.